This T cell receptor (beta chain) was documented in a study of blood T cell repertoires in COVID-19 (dated by TCRdb to 2019 to 2021). In terms of the full investigation: Samples covering the acute and convalescent phases of COVID-19 were provided by collaborators in the United States, Italy and Spain. Where available, HLA class I and class II types were obtained from metadata supplied by the sample provider rather than from assay-based typing. A de-identified subject ID, COVID-19 status, age in years and sex were almost always included in the sample metadata. The samples were drawn from two sources: the first 160 participants of the ongoing ImmuneRACE study, and 1,000 to 1,500 subjects contributed by 6 global collaborators. A freely available public database, intended as a resource for researchers studying the immune response to SARS-CoV-2, is where the repertoires were released. The material from the prospective study consisted of cDNA or gDNA derived from T cells, B-cell-depleted T cells, or PBMCs. The dataset comprised deeply sampled blood TCRbeta repertoires from subjects exposed to, actively infected with, or recovered from COVID-19.

What the authors observed across the whole study: The quantity of clinical and demographic metadata differed by source and by participant and was supplied without curation.

About this clone itself: The antigen it binds to is not known. No much larger clonotype is one base removed from it; base qualities were not supplied.

Each collaborating institution followed its own protocols to collect whole blood in K2EDTA tubes. For TCRbeta analysis, collaborators shipped samples as frozen whole blood, isolated PBMCs, or DNA extracted from either of those sample types. The immunoSEQ Assay, a bias-controlled multiplex PCR, was used to amplify TCRbeta CDR3 regions from genomic DNA. Regarding the original processing steps: Within the assay, amplification of reference gene primers was used to estimate how many nucleated cells each sample contained. To quantify the absolute abundance of each unique TCRbeta CDR3 rearrangement, sequence reads were collapsed and filtered. For each sample, productive Simpson clonality was calculated as the square root of Simpson's diversity index over productive rearrangements. The clones in this table, taken by TCRdb from immuneACCESS, are in-frame only. Not every clone is retained; where verified, under half of the shortfall comes from an unresolved V gene, and the cause of the rest is unknown. V, J and clone size were drawn from that table, and D and trimming were deduced from the DNA. The sample table contains some 60,000 clones; only one count was recorded for approximately 91% of them. Together, the top ten hold less than 2% of the sample.

The receptor comes from a human donor in a cohort sampled during active COVID-19. Sample: peripheral blood.

The CDR3 here reads CASGKDRGGADTQYF. The nucleotide sequence is given as TGCGCCAGCGGGAAGGACAGGGGAGGAGCAGATACGCAGTATTTT. The chain joins TRBV10-1 to TRBJ2-3; 9 nucleotides in the junction match TRBD1. Via the germline V gene (reference sequence), CDR1 is WNHNN and CDR2 SYGVQD. The CDR3 goes from the cysteine to the phenylalanine over 15 residues. Just the 45-base CDR3 DNA is kept, in frame starting at base 1. Trimming takes 8 bases off V and 4 bases off J; junction bases not matched to a gene: 10.